A selection of T cell receptor beta chains follows, all from one sample in a study of blood T cell repertoires in COVID-19. Generated by immunoSEQ multiplex PCR, the TCRdb table keeps only in-frame clones and is missing some. In the table there are about 440,000 clones, roughly 85% of which are singletons. Sequenced sample: PBMCs or T cells enriched from blood (not recorded which). The receptors here all came from a woman aged 18-29 years with acute COVID-19. Both conserved end residues are part of each CDR3. A D gene is named only where the DNA matches it firmly. Only some rows state a clone size, as once, few, many or a class for expanded clones.

CDR3,DNA,length,V,size,D,J
CASSLGHATNEKLFF,TGCGCCAGCAGCTTGGGTCATGCAACTAATGAAAAACTGTTTTTT,15,TRBV5-1,NA,NA,TRBJ1-4
CARSLPGGGGYTF,TGTGCCAGAAGCTTGCCAGGGGGAGGTGGCTACACCTTC,13,TRBV5-3,NA,TRBD1,TRBJ1-2
CASSPRGWYEQYF,TGTGCCAGCAGTCCCCGGGGGTGGTACGAGCAGTACTTC,13,TRBV6-5,NA,NA,TRBJ2-7
CASSFDRGGMNTEAFF,TGTGCCAGTAGTTTCGACAGGGGGGGGATGAACACTGAAGCTTTCTTT,16,TRBV19,NA,TRBD1,TRBJ1-1
CASKAGGEYTGELFF,TGTGCCAGCAAGGCGGGGGGGGAATACACCGGGGAGCTGTTTTTT,15,TRBV3-1/TRBV3-2,NA,TRBD2,TRBJ2-2
CASSPPDRLDDQYF,TGTGCCAGCAGCCCCCCGGACAGGCTTGACGATCAGTACTTC,14,TRBV5-4,NA,TRBD1,TRBJ2-4
CASSPGTDLGYTF,TGTGCCAGCTCACCCGGGACAGATCTTGGCTACACCTTC,13,TRBV18,NA,TRBD1,TRBJ1-2
CASSVGTSGIYEQYF,TGTGCCAGCAGCGTAGGGACTAGCGGGATTTACGAGCAGTACTTC,15,TRBV9,NA,TRBD2,TRBJ2-7
CASSLRRGEGTNEKLFF,TGTGCCAGCAGCTTAAGGCGAGGGGAGGGAACTAATGAAAAACTGTTTTTT,17,TRBV11-2,few,NA,TRBJ1-4
CASRQGSSISPLHF,TGTGCCAGCAGGCAGGGTTCTTCGATTTCACCCCTCCACTTT,14,TRBV2,once,NA,TRBJ1-6